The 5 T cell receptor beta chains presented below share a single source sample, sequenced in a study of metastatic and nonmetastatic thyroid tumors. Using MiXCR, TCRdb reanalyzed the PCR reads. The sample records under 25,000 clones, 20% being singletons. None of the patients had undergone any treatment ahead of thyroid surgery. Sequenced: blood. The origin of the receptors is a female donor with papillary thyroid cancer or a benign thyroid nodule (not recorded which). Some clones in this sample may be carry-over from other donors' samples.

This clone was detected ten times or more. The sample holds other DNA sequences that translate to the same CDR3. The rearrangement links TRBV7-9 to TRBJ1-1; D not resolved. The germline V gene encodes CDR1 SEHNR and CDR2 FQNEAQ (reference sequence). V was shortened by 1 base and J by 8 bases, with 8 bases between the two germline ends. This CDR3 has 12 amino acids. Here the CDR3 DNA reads TGTGCCAGCAGCTTAGTATCAGAGGAAGCTTTCTTT. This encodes CASSLVSEEAFF.

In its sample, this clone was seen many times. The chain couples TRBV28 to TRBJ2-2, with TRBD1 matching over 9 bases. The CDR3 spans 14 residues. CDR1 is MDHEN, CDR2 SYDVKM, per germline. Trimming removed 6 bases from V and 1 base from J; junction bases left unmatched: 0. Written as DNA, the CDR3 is TGTGCCAGCAGGGGACAGGGGAACACCGGGGAGCTGTTTTTT. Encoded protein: CASRGQGNTGELFF.

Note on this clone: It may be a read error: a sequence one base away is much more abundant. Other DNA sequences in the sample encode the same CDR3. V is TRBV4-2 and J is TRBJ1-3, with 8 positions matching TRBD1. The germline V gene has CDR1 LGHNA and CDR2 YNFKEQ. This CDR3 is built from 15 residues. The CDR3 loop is CASSYDRGGGNTIYF. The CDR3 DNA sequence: TGTGCCAGCAGCTATGACAGGGGAGGTGGAAACACCATATACTTT.

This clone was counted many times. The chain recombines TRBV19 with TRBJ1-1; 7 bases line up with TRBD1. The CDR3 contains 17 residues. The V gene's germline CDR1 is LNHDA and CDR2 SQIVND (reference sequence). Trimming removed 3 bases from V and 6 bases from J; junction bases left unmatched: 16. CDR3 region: CASSIKSRGVLTAEAFF. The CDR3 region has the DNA TGTGCCAGTAGTATTAAATCCAGGGGGGTTTTGACGGCTGAAGCTTTCTTT.

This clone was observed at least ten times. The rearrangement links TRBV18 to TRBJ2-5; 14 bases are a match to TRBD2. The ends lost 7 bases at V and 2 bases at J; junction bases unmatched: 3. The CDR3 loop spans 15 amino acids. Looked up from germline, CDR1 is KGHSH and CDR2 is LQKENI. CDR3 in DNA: TGTGCCAGCTTGGGGACTAGCGGGGGACAAGAGACCCAGTACTTC. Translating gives CASLGTSGGQETQYF. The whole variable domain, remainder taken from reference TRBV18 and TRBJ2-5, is NAGVMQNPRHLVRRRGQEARLRCSPMKGHSHVYWYRQLPEEGLKFMVYLQKENIIDESGMPKERFSAEFPKEGPSILRIQQVVRGDSAAYFCASLGTSGGQETQYFGPGTRLLVL.